Following are 18 T cell receptor beta chains from one sample sequenced in a study of blood T cell repertoires in COVID-19. Some clones are missing from TCRdb's copy, which holds only in-frame ones; the method was immunoSEQ multiplex PCR. The table shows 180,000 or so clones, with about 88% occurring only once. Sequenced material: peripheral blood. These receptors were taken from a woman between 25 and 40 years old with active or convalescent COVID-19.

In this sample, this clone turned up once. Here the CDR3 reads CASSRGDTDNYGYTF. CDR3 nucleotide sequence: TGTGCCAGCTCCCGTGGGGACACCGACAACTATGGCTACACCTTC. The rearrangement links TRBV27 to TRBJ1-2; D is perhaps TRBD1 (6 bases). CDR3 length: 15 residues. Germline CDR1 MNHEY, CDR2 SMNVEV (reference sequence). Deletions cut 8 bases from V and 2 bases from J, with 18 bases between.

This sequence joins TRBV24-1 and TRBJ2-5; 10 bases are shared with TRBD1. Germline V gives CDR1 KGHDR, CDR2 SFDVKD. The CDR3 sequence is 15 residues long. The junction had 2 bases not matched to a gene; V was cut back by 4 bases and J by 1 base. The CDR3 DNA sequence: TGTGCCACCAGTGACCGGACAGGGGGCCAAGAGACCCAGTACTTC. It translates to CATSDRTGGQETQYF.

The rearrangement joins TRBV11-3 to TRBJ2-2, with TRBD2 matching over 10 bases. The length of the CDR3 is 18 residues. CDR1 SGHNT and CDR2 YENEEA come from the germline V gene. With V trimmed by 1 base and J by 3 bases, 8 bases remained unmatched. DNA for the CDR3: TGTGCCAGCAGCTTAGTGGGTAGCGGGAGGAGGGACACCGGGGAGCTGTTTTTT. Amino acid sequence: CASSLVGSGRRDTGELFF.

This clone was recorded a few times. V is TRBV28 and J is TRBJ1-5; 8 bases map to TRBD1. CDR1 is MDHEN, CDR2 SYDVKM, per germline. V gave up 6 bases and J gave up 2 bases; unmatched junction bases: 9. This CDR3 is 16 amino acids long. The CDR3 protein is CASRKSGTGGNQPQHF. In nucleotides, the CDR3 is TGTGCCAGCAGGAAGAGCGGGACAGGAGGCAATCAGCCCCAGCATTTT.

The chain joins TRBV28 to TRBJ2-5, with a weak D call TRBD2 (5 bases). The CDR3 totals 14 residues. The ends were cut back, 5 bases at V and 1 base at J, with 11 bases in the middle. Germline CDR1 and CDR2: MDHEN and SYDVKM. The CDR3 region has the DNA TGTGCCAGCAGTCCTCCGAGGGCCCAAGAGACCCAGTACTTC. Translated, it gives CASSPPRAQETQYF.

The chain employs TRBV11-1 and TRBJ2-7; a weak D match, TRBD2 (6 bases). V was trimmed by 1 base and J by 2 bases, leaving 9 bases between them. The germline CDR1 and CDR2 sequences are SGHAT and FQDESV (reference sequence). The CDR3 length is 14 residues. This CDR3 is CASSLERETYEQYF. The CDR3 DNA reads TGTGCCAGCAGCTTAGAACGGGAGACCTACGAGCAGTACTTC.

The chain uses TRBV3-1 (or the pseudogene TRBV3-2) and TRBJ2-1; D possibly corresponds to TRBD2 (6 bases). This CDR3 has 15 residues. CDR1 is LGHDT, CDR2 YNNKEL, per germline (reference sequence). Trimming took off 1 base at V and 9 bases at J, with 16 bases between the two ends. The DNA for the CDR3 is TGTGCCAGCAGCCAAGCGGGGACTGCCCGGTTTGAGCAGTTCTTC. Translated, it gives CASSQAGTARFEQFF.

The chain couples TRBV5-1 to TRBJ1-2, with D possibly matching TRBD1 (5 bases). Trimming took off 0 bases at V and 4 bases at J, with 10 bases between the two ends. The germline CDR1 and CDR2 sequences are SGHRS and YFSETQ. The CDR3 is 14 amino acids. CDR3 in amino acids: CASSLVGEGYGYTF. Written as DNA, the CDR3 is TGCGCCAGCAGCTTGGTAGGGGAGGGCTATGGCTACACCTTC. Variable domain in full (rest from reference TRBV5-1 and TRBJ1-2): KAGVTQTPRYLIKTRGQQVTLSCSPISGHRSVSWYQQTPGQGLQFLFEYFSETQRNKGNFPGRFSGRQFSNSRSEMNVSTLELGDSALYLCASSLVGEGYGYTFGSGTRLTVV.

The chain recombines TRBV7-2 with TRBJ2-2; D gene ambiguous. The CDR3 is 14 amino acids. Germline V CDR1 and CDR2: SGHTA, FQGNSA. V was pared by 1 base and J by 1 base, with 4 bases between. The CDR3 reads CASSLGVNTGELFF. The CDR3, as DNA: TGTGCCAGCAGCTTAGGCGTGAACACCGGGGAGCTGTTTTTT.

The V and J genes are TRBV11-3 and TRBJ2-5; D ambiguous. The V and J ends lost 5 bases and 0 bases respectively, with 4 bases between them. The CDR3 extends over 12 amino acids. CDR1 is SGHNT, CDR2 YENEEA, per germline. This CDR3 is CASSPNQETQYF. The CDR3 nucleotides are TGTGCCAGCAGCCCTAACCAAGAGACCCAGTACTTC. The whole variable domain, filled in from reference TRBV11-3 and TRBJ2-5, reads EAGVVQSPRYKIIEKKQPVAFWCNPISGHNTLYWYLQNLGQGPELLIRYENEEAVDDSQLPKDRFSAERLKGVDSTLKIQPAELGDSAVYLCASSPNQETQYFGPGTRLLVL.

The chain combines TRBV19 with TRBJ1-2, with 9 nucleotides matching TRBD1. From germline, CDR1 is LNHDA and CDR2 SQIVND (reference sequence). The CDR3 totals 15 residues. Losses at the gene ends were 5 bases for V and 7 bases for J; bases not matched to a gene: 11. CDR3 in DNA: TGTGCCAGTAGTTTCCGGGACAGGGAAGGATCTGGCTACACCTTC. Protein sequence: CASSFRDREGSGYTF.

This clone turned up a few times. The rearrangement links TRBV27 to TRBJ2-2; tentative D call: TRBD2 (6 bases). Per germline, CDR1 MNHEY and CDR2 SMNVEV (reference sequence). The ends were cut back, 2 bases at V and 6 bases at J, with 10 bases in the middle. This CDR3 has 14 residues. In nucleotides, the CDR3 is TGTGCCAGCAGTTTAAGGGACTCCGCCGGGGAGCTGTTTTTT. This translates into CASSLRDSAGELFF.

The rearrangement uses TRBV28 and TRBJ2-7, with 12 bases matching TRBD1. V dropped 5 bases and J dropped 6; count of bases not matched to a gene: 8. Germline V lookup: CDR1 MDHEN, CDR2 SYDVKM. The CDR3 has 15 amino acids. CDR3 in DNA: TGTGCCAGCAGTACACCCGGGACAGGGGGCTCCGAGCAGTACTTC. Protein product: CASSTPGTGGSEQYF.

The V and J genes are TRBV11-2 and TRBJ2-2; D gene unclear. The V gene lost 1 base and the J gene lost 8 bases, with 14 bases spanning the gap. Germline V gene sequence: CDR1 SGHAT, CDR2 FQNNGV. CDR3 size: 15 residues. CDR3 sequence reads: CASSLVGQSAGELFF. CDR3 sequence (DNA): TGTGCCAGCAGCTTAGTGGGCCAGTCGGCGGGGGAGCTGTTTTTT.

This sequence joins TRBV6-5 and TRBJ2-3, with 9 nucleotides matching TRBD2. Germline CDR1 and CDR2: MNHEY and SVGAGI. V was clipped by 7 bases and J by 0 bases; unmatched bases: 5. The CDR3 has 15 amino acids. The CDR3 region is CASTLSGSSTDTQYF. CDR3 DNA sequence: TGTGCCAGCACTCTTAGCGGGAGTAGCACAGATACGCAGTATTTT.

The chain uses TRBV19 and TRBJ2-7; TRBD2 is a possible D gene (6 bases). This CDR3 is 15 amino acids long. Germline V gives CDR1 LNHDA, CDR2 SQIVND (reference sequence). The ends were cut back, 6 bases at V and 5 bases at J, with 20 bases in the middle. CDR3 protein: CASSPPGGKDHEQYF. The CDR3 region has the DNA TGTGCCAGTAGCCCCCCCGGCGGGAAAGACCACGAGCAGTACTTC.

The chain uses TRBV14 and TRBJ1-3, with a tentative D call TRBD1 (5 bases). This CDR3 is built from 15 residues. The germline CDR1 and CDR2 sequences are SGHDN and FVKESK. The V gene lost 6 bases and the J gene lost 2 bases, with 14 bases spanning the gap. The CDR3 sequence is CASSPYGAAGNTIYF. DNA for the CDR3: TGTGCCAGCAGTCCCTATGGGGCGGCTGGAAACACCATATATTTT.

This clone has only one observation. V gene TRBV21-1 combines with J gene TRBJ2-1; whether TRBD1, the table's D call, matches the DNA was not checked. TRBV21-1 is flagged as a pseudogene. The CDR3 consists of 18 residues. CDR3 in amino acids: CASSPNGTGDSSYNEQFF. The CDR3, as DNA: TGTGCCAGCAGCCCTAACGGGACAGGAGACAGCTCCTACAATGAGCAGTTCTTC.